These T cell receptor beta chains were read from a single sample in a study of identical twins. TCRdb called the 5' RACE reads again in MiXCR, with one record for every CDR3 protein. The profile shows roughly 720,000 distinct CDR3 sequences, roughly 18% of them singletons. These data are also associated with another study on T cells expressing NK-cell markers.

Material: PBMCs. The receptors shown here come from a woman aged 18-29 years in good health. The CDR3 runs from the conserved cysteine through the conserved F or W. The order of the fields is V gene, J gene, D gene, clone size, CDR3 DNA, CDR3 protein. D genes are given only for firm matches. Rows give clone size only sometimes, using once, few, many, or a class for an expanded clone.

v_call: TRBV20-1
j_call: TRBJ2-7
d_call: TRBD2
clone_size: .
cdr3_nt: TGCAGTTTAGGGCCAGCGGGAGGGTACGCGCAGTACTTC
cdr3_aa: CSLGPAGGYAQYF

v_call: TRBV5-1
j_call: TRBJ2-1
d_call: .
clone_size: .
cdr3_nt: TGCGCCAGCAGCTCCGAACCCCGAACCAATGAGCAGTTCTTC
cdr3_aa: CASSSEPRTNEQFF

v_call: TRBV10-2
j_call: TRBJ2-3
d_call: TRBD2
clone_size: many
cdr3_nt: TGCGCCAGCAAGCGGGGGGACTACAGCGCGGGGACAGATACGCAGTATTTT
cdr3_aa: CASKRGDYSAGTDTQYF

v_call: TRBV27
j_call: TRBJ2-1
d_call: TRBD2
clone_size: .
cdr3_nt: TGTGCCAGCACCCCCGGGACTAGCGCCTACAATGAGCAGTTCTTC
cdr3_aa: CASTPGTSAYNEQFF

v_call: TRBV5-5
j_call: TRBJ2-2
d_call: .
clone_size: .
cdr3_nt: TGTGCCAGCAGCTTGGATTTCAACAGGGAAAGGACCGGGGAGCTGTCTTTT
cdr3_aa: CASSLDFNRERTGELSF

v_call: TRBV15
j_call: TRBJ2-1
d_call: .
clone_size: .
cdr3_nt: TGTGCCACCAGCAGTGGCGTGGTGCGCAGGGGTTCCTACAATGAGCAGTTCTTC
cdr3_aa: CATSSGVVRRGSYNEQFF

v_call: TRBV6-2/TRBV6-3
j_call: TRBJ2-1
d_call: .
clone_size: once
cdr3_nt: TGTGCCAGCAGTTACTCGAGGGTTGACAATGAGCAGTTCTTC
cdr3_aa: CASSYSRVDNEQFF

v_call: TRBV7-9
j_call: TRBJ2-1
d_call: TRBD2
clone_size: .
cdr3_nt: TGTGCCAGCAGACAAACGGGACTAGCGGGGTTCCGGCAGTTCTTC
cdr3_aa: CASRQTGLAGFRQFF

v_call: TRBV7-2
j_call: TRBJ2-3
d_call: .
clone_size: .
cdr3_nt: TGTGCCAGCAGCTTATATGTCTGGGGTCCAGATACGCAGTATTTT
cdr3_aa: CASSLYVWGPDTQYF

v_call: TRBV13
j_call: TRBJ1-2
d_call: TRBD1
clone_size: .
cdr3_nt: TGTGCCAGCAGCTTCTCGGGGACAGGGCTTCTCCCGCGGACGGACTATGGCTACACCTTC
cdr3_aa: CASSFSGTGLLPRTDYGYTF

v_call: TRBV12-3/TRBV12-4
j_call: TRBJ2-5
d_call: TRBD2
clone_size: .
cdr3_nt: TGTGCCAGCAGTACCCGGACTAGCGGGAGGCCTGGGGCCCAGTACTTC
cdr3_aa: CASSTRTSGRPGAQYF

v_call: TRBV13
j_call: TRBJ2-3
d_call: TRBD2
clone_size: .
cdr3_nt: TGTGCCAGCAGCCCCGACCGGACTAGCGAAGATACGCAGTATTTT
cdr3_aa: CASSPDRTSEDTQYF

v_call: TRBV7-3
j_call: TRBJ1-1
d_call: TRBD1
clone_size: .
cdr3_nt: TGTGCCAGAATCCAGGGGGAGAACACTGAAGCTTTCTTT
cdr3_aa: CARIQGENTEAFF

v_call: TRBV7-8
j_call: TRBJ2-2
d_call: TRBD2
clone_size: many
cdr3_nt: TGTGCCAGCAGCTTAGTACTAGCGGGAGAATACGACACCGGGGAGCTGTTTTTT
cdr3_aa: CASSLVLAGEYDTGELFF

v_call: TRBV2
j_call: TRBJ1-2
d_call: .
clone_size: .
cdr3_nt: TGTGCCAGAGTTAACAGGGACTATGGCTACACCTTC
cdr3_aa: CARVNRDYGYTF

v_call: TRBV20-1
j_call: TRBJ2-1
d_call: .
clone_size: few
cdr3_nt: TGCAGTGCTAGAGAAGTCGGCTCCTACAATGAGCAGTTCTTC
cdr3_aa: CSAREVGSYNEQFF

v_call: TRBV15
j_call: TRBJ2-5
d_call: .
clone_size: .
cdr3_nt: TGTGCCACCAGCAGAGTACATTACGAGACCCAGTACTTC
cdr3_aa: CATSRVHYETQYF

v_call: TRBV7-2
j_call: TRBJ2-1
d_call: TRBD2
clone_size: .
cdr3_nt: TGTGCCAGCAGCTTCACCCCTAGCGGCTACAATGAGCAGTTCTTC
cdr3_aa: CASSFTPSGYNEQFF

v_call: TRBV9
j_call: TRBJ2-3
d_call: .
clone_size: .
cdr3_nt: TGTGCCAGCACCCGTAGACCCGGCACAGATACGCAGTATTTT
cdr3_aa: CASTRRPGTDTQYF

v_call: TRBV29-1
j_call: TRBJ1-1
d_call: .
clone_size: .
cdr3_nt: TGCAGCGTTTCCTACGTGGCCAAGAACACTGAAGCTTTCTTT
cdr3_aa: CSVSYVAKNTEAFF

v_call: TRBV9
j_call: TRBJ1-1
d_call: .
clone_size: few
cdr3_nt: TGTGCCAGCAGCGTCACAGGGATTGTCGCTGAAGCTTTCTTT
cdr3_aa: CASSVTGIVAEAFF

v_call: TRBV7-2
j_call: TRBJ1-2
d_call: .
clone_size: few
cdr3_nt: TGTGCCAGCAGCTTAGGAGGGACGAATAATAATGGCTACACCTTC
cdr3_aa: CASSLGGTNNNGYTF

v_call: TRBV7-8
j_call: TRBJ2-5
d_call: .
clone_size: .
cdr3_nt: TGTGCCAGCAGGCGACGCAGGGTTGGACAAGAGACCCAGTACTTC
cdr3_aa: CASRRRRVGQETQYF

v_call: TRBV12-5
j_call: TRBJ2-1
d_call: .
clone_size: few
cdr3_nt: TGTGCTAGTGCGAGGGAGCAGGGGGGCAATGAGCAGTTCTTC
cdr3_aa: CASAREQGGNEQFF

v_call: TRBV10-3
j_call: TRBJ1-2
d_call: .
clone_size: few
cdr3_nt: TGTGCCATCAGTTACGACACTGAGGGCTACGGCTACACCTTC
cdr3_aa: CAISYDTEGYGYTF

v_call: TRBV11-2
j_call: TRBJ2-7
d_call: .
clone_size: few
cdr3_nt: TGTGCCAGCAGCTTAGCCCCCGAGGGCTACGAGCAGTACTTC
cdr3_aa: CASSLAPEGYEQYF

v_call: TRBV5-1
j_call: TRBJ1-6
d_call: .
clone_size: few
cdr3_nt: TGCGCCAGCAGCTTGACAGGACATGCTGGGAATTCACCCCTCCACTTT
cdr3_aa: CASSLTGHAGNSPLHF

v_call: TRBV5-1
j_call: TRBJ2-6
d_call: TRBD1
clone_size: .
cdr3_nt: TGCGCCAGCGGCCGACAGGGGGCCTACTCTGGGGCCAACGTCCTGACTTTC
cdr3_aa: CASGRQGAYSGANVLTF

v_call: TRBV15
j_call: TRBJ2-7
d_call: .
clone_size: .
cdr3_nt: TGTGCCACCAGCAGAGATCGGACTGGGATATCCTCCTACGAGCAGTACTTC
cdr3_aa: CATSRDRTGISSYEQYF

v_call: TRBV10-3
j_call: TRBJ2-5
d_call: TRBD1
clone_size: few
cdr3_nt: TGTGCCATCAGTGAGGGGACAGTACAAGAGACCCAGTACTTC
cdr3_aa: CAISEGTVQETQYF

v_call: TRBV20-1
j_call: TRBJ1-1
d_call: .
clone_size: .
cdr3_nt: TGCAGTGCTAGAAAGGCCAATGAAGCTTTCTTT
cdr3_aa: CSARKANEAFF

v_call: TRBV20-1
j_call: TRBJ1-1
d_call: .
clone_size: many
cdr3_nt: TGCAGTGCTACCCGGGGGTTGAACACTGAAGCTTTCTTT
cdr3_aa: CSATRGLNTEAFF

v_call: TRBV18
j_call: TRBJ2-4
d_call: TRBD1
clone_size: few
cdr3_nt: TGTGCCAGCTCACCCCCTCGGCAGGGGGCGAACCTAGCCAAAAACATTCAGTACTTC
cdr3_aa: CASSPPRQGANLAKNIQYF

v_call: TRBV9
j_call: TRBJ2-1
d_call: .
clone_size: few
cdr3_nt: TGTGCCAGCAGCGCAACCGCGGCCGAGCAGTTCTTC
cdr3_aa: CASSATAAEQFF

v_call: TRBV15
j_call: TRBJ1-1
d_call: .
clone_size: .
cdr3_nt: TGTGCCACCAGCAGAGACAGGGCCGACACTGAAGCTTTCTTT
cdr3_aa: CATSRDRADTEAFF

v_call: TRBV6-1
j_call: TRBJ1-5
d_call: .
clone_size: .
cdr3_nt: TGTGCCAGCATTCTAGCGCCAGGGGCTATCAATCAGCCCCAGCATTTT
cdr3_aa: CASILAPGAINQPQHF

v_call: TRBV7-2
j_call: TRBJ1-1
d_call: TRBD1
clone_size: .
cdr3_nt: TGTGCCAGCAGCTTCCAGGGGGGGTACAGTGAAGCTTTCTTT
cdr3_aa: CASSFQGGYSEAFF

v_call: TRBV20-1
j_call: TRBJ2-7
d_call: TRBD1
clone_size: few
cdr3_nt: TGCAGTGCCGCCGGGACAGGGGGCTTATTTGTCTACGAGCAGTACTTC
cdr3_aa: CSAAGTGGLFVYEQYF

v_call: TRBV20-1
j_call: TRBJ1-1
d_call: TRBD1
clone_size: .
cdr3_nt: TGCAGTGCTAGATCAGGACAGGAAGTAGCTTTCTTT
cdr3_aa: CSARSGQEVAFF

v_call: TRBV20-1
j_call: TRBJ2-6
d_call: TRBD1
clone_size: few
cdr3_nt: TGCAGTGCTACGGGACAGTCTTGGGCCCGTGGGGCCAACGTCCTGACTTTC
cdr3_aa: CSATGQSWARGANVLTF

v_call: TRBV11-2
j_call: TRBJ2-3
d_call: .
clone_size: .
cdr3_nt: TGTGCCAGCAGCCCCCGGGACTCGAGCACCACAGATACGCAGTATTTT
cdr3_aa: CASSPRDSSTTDTQYF

v_call: TRBV12-3/TRBV12-4
j_call: TRBJ1-4
d_call: .
clone_size: .
cdr3_nt: TGTGCCAGCAGCCTCGGAGGAACTAATGAAAAACTGTTTTTT
cdr3_aa: CASSLGGTNEKLFF

v_call: TRBV10-1
j_call: TRBJ1-1
d_call: .
clone_size: .
cdr3_nt: TGCGCCAGCAGTGAAGGGGGGGCAAACACTGAAGCTTTCTTT
cdr3_aa: CASSEGGANTEAFF

v_call: TRBV3-1
j_call: TRBJ2-3
d_call: .
clone_size: .
cdr3_nt: TGTGCCAGCAGCCAAGACAGGGGTCTGTACACAGATACGCAGTATTTT
cdr3_aa: CASSQDRGLYTDTQYF

v_call: TRBV25-1
j_call: TRBJ2-7
d_call: .
clone_size: .
cdr3_nt: TGTGCCAGCAGTGAATATGGCAGCCGCTACGAGCAGTACTTC
cdr3_aa: CASSEYGSRYEQYF

v_call: TRBV7-2
j_call: TRBJ2-7
d_call: TRBD1
clone_size: .
cdr3_nt: TGTGCCAGCAGCTTAAGGGGGCCCCTAAGCTCCTACGAGCAGTACTTC
cdr3_aa: CASSLRGPLSSYEQYF

v_call: TRBV4-3
j_call: TRBJ2-2
d_call: .
clone_size: .
cdr3_nt: TGCGCCAGCAGCCAAGGGACCAGACGACTTCACGCCGGGGAGCTGTTTTTT
cdr3_aa: CASSQGTRRLHAGELFF

v_call: TRBV7-9
j_call: TRBJ2-3
d_call: .
clone_size: .
cdr3_nt: TGTGCCAGCAGCTTAGCTCTCGATCGCGCAGATACGCAGTATTTT
cdr3_aa: CASSLALDRADTQYF

v_call: TRBV5-5
j_call: TRBJ1-1
d_call: .
clone_size: .
cdr3_nt: TGTGCCGGCGGAGGGGTTGCTGGCTCACGTGAAGCTTTCTTT
cdr3_aa: CAGGGVAGSREAFF

v_call: TRBV2
j_call: TRBJ2-3
d_call: TRBD2
clone_size: .
cdr3_nt: TGTGCCAGCAGGAGAAGCGGGGGGGCTGATACGCAGTATTTT
cdr3_aa: CASRRSGGADTQYF

v_call: TRBV20-1
j_call: TRBJ2-3
d_call: .
clone_size: .
cdr3_nt: TGCAGTGCTAGATTGATGACAGATACGCAGTATTTT
cdr3_aa: CSARLMTDTQYF

v_call: TRBV27
j_call: TRBJ2-1
d_call: .
clone_size: .
cdr3_nt: TGTGCCAGCTCCCCCTCCAGGCCCTACAATGAGCAGTTCTTC
cdr3_aa: CASSPSRPYNEQFF

v_call: TRBV3-1
j_call: TRBJ2-1
d_call: TRBD2
clone_size: .
cdr3_nt: TGTGCCAGCAGCCAAGACGATGCCCGGGAGGGCCTTCTGGATGAGCAGTTCTTC
cdr3_aa: CASSQDDAREGLLDEQFF

v_call: TRBV7-9
j_call: TRBJ2-7
d_call: .
clone_size: few
cdr3_nt: TGTGCCAGCAGTCTATATGACAACTACGAGCAGTACTTC
cdr3_aa: CASSLYDNYEQYF